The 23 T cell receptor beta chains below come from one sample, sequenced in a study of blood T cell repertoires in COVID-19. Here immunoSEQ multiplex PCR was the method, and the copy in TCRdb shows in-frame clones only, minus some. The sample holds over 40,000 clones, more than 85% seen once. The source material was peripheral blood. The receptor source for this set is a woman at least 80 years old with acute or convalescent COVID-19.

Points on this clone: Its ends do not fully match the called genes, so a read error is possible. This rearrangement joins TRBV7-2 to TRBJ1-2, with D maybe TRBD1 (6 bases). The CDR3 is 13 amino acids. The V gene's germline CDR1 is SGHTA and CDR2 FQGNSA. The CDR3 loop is CASSLAGAYGYTF. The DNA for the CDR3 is TGTGCCAGCAGCCTAGCAGGGGCCTATGGCTACACCTTC.

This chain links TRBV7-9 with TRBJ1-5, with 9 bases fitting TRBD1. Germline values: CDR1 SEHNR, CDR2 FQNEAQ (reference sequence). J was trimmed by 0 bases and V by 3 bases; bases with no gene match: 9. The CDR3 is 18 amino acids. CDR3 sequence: CASSFVTGTGYSNQPQHF. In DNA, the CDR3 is TGTGCCAGCAGCTTCGTTACCGGGACAGGGTATAGCAATCAGCCCCAGCATTTT.

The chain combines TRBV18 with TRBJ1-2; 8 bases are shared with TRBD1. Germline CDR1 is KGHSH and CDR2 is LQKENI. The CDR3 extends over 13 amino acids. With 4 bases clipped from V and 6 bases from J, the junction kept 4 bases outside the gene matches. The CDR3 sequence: CASSLQGDNGYTF. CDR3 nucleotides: TGTGCCAGCTCACTACAGGGGGATAATGGCTACACCTTC.

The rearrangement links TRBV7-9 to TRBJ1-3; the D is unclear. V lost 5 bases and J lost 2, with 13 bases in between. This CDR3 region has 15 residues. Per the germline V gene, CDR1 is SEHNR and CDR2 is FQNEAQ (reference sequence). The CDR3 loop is CASSLPRYPGNTIYF. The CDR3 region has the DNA TGTGCCAGCAGCCTACCGCGGTATCCTGGAAACACCATATATTTT.

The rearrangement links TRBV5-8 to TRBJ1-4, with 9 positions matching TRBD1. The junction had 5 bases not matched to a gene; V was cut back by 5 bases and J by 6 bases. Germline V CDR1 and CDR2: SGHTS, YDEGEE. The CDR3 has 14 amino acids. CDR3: CASSSGQGYEKLFF. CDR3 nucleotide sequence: TGTGCCAGCAGTTCGGGACAGGGATATGAAAAACTGTTTTTT.

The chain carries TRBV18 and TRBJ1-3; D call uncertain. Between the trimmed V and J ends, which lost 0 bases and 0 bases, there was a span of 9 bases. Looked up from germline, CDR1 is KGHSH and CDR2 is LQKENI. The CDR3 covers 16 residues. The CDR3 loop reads CASSPPGSYSGNTIYF. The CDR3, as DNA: TGTGCCAGCTCACCACCGGGCAGCTACTCTGGAAACACCATATATTTT.

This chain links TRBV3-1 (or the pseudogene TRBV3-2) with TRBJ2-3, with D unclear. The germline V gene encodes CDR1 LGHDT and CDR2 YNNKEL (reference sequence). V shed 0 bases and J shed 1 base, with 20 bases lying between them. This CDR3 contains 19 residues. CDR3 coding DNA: TGTGCCAGCAGCCAAGATCTGGTGTCTGGGTTCCAGGGCACAGATACGCAGTATTTT. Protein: CASSQDLVSGFQGTDTQYF.

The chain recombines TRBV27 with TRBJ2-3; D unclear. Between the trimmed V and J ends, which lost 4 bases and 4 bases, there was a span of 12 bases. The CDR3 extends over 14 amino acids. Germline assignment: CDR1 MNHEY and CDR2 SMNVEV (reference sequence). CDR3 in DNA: TGTGCCAGCAGTTCCCCGTCCAGCGCAGATACGCAGTATTTT. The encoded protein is CASSSPSSADTQYF.

DNA for the CDR3: TGTGCCAGCAGCCGATTAACAGGGGACTTCTATCAGCCCCAGCATTTT. Translation gives CASSRLTGDFYQPQHF. J is TRBJ1-5 and V is TRBV6-2 or TRBV6-3; 7 bases are a match to TRBD1. The CDR3 extends over 16 amino acids. CDR1 is MNHEY, CDR2 SVGEGT, per germline. The junction had 13 bases not matched to a gene; V was cut back by 6 bases and J by 5 bases.

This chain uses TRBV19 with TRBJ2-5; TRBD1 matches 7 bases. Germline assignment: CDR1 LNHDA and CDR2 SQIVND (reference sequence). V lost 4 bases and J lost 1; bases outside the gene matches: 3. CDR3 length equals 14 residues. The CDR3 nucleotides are TGTGCCAGTAGTAGGGGGACAGTCCAAGAGACCCAGTACTTC. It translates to CASSRGTVQETQYF. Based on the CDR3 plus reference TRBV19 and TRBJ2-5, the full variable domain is DGGITQSPKYLFRKEGQNVTLSCEQNLNHDAMYWYRQDPGQGLRLIYYSQIVNDFQKGDIAEGYSVSREKKESFPLTVTSAQKNPTAFYLCASSRGTVQETQYFGPGTRLLVL.

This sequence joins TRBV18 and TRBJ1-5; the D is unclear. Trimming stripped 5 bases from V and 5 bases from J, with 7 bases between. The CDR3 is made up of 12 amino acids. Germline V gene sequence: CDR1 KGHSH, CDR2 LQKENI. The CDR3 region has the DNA TGTGCCAGCTCAGCTGTAGATCAGCCCCAGCATTTT. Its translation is CASSAVDQPQHF. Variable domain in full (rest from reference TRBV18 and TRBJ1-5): NAGVMQNPRHLVRRRGQEARLRCSPMKGHSHVYWYRQLPEEGLKFMVYLQKENIIDESGMPKERFSAEFPKEGPSILRIQQVVRGDSAAYFCASSAVDQPQHFGDGTRLSIL.

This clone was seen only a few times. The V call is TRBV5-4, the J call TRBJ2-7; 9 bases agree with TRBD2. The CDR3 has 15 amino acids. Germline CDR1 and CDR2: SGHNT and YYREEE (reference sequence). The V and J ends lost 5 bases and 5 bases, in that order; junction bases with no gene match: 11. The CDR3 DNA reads TGTGCCAGCAGGAAAGCGGGAGGAAGGCAACACGAGCAGTACTTC. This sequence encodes CASRKAGGRQHEQYF.

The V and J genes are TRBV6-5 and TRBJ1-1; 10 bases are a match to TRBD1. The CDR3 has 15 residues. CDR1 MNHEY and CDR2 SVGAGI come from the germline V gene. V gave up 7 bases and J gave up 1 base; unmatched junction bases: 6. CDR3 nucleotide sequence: TGTGCCAGCATGCCTGGGACAGGGGCGAACACTGAAGCTTTCTTT. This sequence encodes CASMPGTGANTEAFF.

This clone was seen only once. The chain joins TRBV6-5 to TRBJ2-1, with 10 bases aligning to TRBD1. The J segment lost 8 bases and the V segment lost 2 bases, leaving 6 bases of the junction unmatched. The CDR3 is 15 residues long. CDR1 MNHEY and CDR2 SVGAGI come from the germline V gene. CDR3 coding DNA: TGTGCCAGCAGTTACCGCCCGACAGGGGGCGATGAGCAGTTCTTC. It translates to CASSYRPTGGDEQFF.

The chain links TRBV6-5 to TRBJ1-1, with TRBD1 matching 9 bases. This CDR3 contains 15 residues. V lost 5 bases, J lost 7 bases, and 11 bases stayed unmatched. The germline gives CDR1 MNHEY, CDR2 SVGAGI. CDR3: CASSTFPGQGHEAFF. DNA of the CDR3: TGTGCCAGCAGTACTTTCCCGGGACAGGGACATGAAGCTTTCTTT.

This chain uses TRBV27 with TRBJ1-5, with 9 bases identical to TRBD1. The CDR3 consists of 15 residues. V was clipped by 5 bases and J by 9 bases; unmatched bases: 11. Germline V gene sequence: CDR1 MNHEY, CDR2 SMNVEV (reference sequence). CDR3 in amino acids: CASSPSRDRVPPQHF. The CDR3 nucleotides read TGTGCCAGCAGTCCTTCCCGGGACAGGGTTCCGCCCCAGCATTTT.

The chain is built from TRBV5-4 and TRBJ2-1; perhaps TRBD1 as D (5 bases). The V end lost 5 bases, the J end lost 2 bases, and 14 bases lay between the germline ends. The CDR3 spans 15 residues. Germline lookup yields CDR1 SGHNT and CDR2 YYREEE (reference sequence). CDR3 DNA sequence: TGTGCCAGCAGGTTTGACAGCCACCCCTACAATGAGCAGTTCTTC. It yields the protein CASRFDSHPYNEQFF.

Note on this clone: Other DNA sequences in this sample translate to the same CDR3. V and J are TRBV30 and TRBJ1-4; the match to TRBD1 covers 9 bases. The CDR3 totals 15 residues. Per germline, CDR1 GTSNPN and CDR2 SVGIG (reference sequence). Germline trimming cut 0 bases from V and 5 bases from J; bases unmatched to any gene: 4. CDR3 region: CAWSVRGTGNEKLFF. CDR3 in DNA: TGTGCCTGGAGTGTACGTGGGACAGGGAATGAAAAACTGTTTTTT. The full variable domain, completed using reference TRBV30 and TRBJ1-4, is SQTIHQWPATLVQPVGSPLSLECTVEGTSNPNLYWYRQAAGRGLQLLFYSVGIGQISSEVPQNLSASRPQDRQFILSSKKLLLSDSGFYLCAWSVRGTGNEKLFFGSGTQLSVL.

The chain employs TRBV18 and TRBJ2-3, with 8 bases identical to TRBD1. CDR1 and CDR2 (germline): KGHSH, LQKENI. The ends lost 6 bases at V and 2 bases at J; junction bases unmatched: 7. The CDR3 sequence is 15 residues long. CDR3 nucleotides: TGTGCCAGCTCGCTAACAGGGGGGACCACAGATACGCAGTATTTT. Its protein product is CASSLTGGTTDTQYF.

The chain's CDR3 is CASSYSGTAYEQYF. The CDR3 DNA is TGTGCCAGCAGTTACTCGGGGACAGCCTACGAGCAGTACTTC. This chain links TRBV6-5 with TRBJ2-7, with 7 bases lining up with TRBD1. CDR1 and CDR2 (germline): MNHEY, SVGAGI. This CDR3 is built from 14 residues. V lost 0 bases and J lost 2; bases outside the gene matches: 1.

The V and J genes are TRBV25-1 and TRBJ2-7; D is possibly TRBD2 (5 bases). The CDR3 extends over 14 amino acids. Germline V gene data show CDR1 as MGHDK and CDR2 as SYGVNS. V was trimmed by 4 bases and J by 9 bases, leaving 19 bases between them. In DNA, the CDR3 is TGTGCCAGCAGTGCCGACATTAATGGAGGAACGCAGTACTTC. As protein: CASSADINGGTQYF.

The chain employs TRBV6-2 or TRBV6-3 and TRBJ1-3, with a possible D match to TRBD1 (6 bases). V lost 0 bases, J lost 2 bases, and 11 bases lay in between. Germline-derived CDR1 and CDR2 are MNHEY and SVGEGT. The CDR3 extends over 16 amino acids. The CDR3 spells CASSYSRGMAGNTIYF. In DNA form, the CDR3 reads TGTGCCAGCAGTTACTCGAGGGGGATGGCTGGAAACACCATATATTTT.

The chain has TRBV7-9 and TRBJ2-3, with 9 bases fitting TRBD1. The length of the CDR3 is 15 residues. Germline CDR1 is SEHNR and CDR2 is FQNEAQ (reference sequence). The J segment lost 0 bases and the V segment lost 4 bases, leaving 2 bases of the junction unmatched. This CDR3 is CASSSDRGSTDTQYF. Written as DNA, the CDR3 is TGTGCCAGCAGCTCGGACAGGGGAAGCACAGATACGCAGTATTTT.